The sequence of this T cell receptor beta chain was determined in a study of identical twins. Study-level points and caveats: Conclusions rested on cross-sectional statistics rather than following the same donors.

All donors were healthy, and all were Caucasian. V lost 0 bases, J lost 7 bases, and 6 bases lay in between. The CDR3 loop spans 12 amino acids. Germline CDR1 is KGHSH and CDR2 is LQKENI. Unique molecular identifiers were in the cDNA, with template-switch universal primer binding. TCRdb re-derived calls from the 5' RACE reads in MiXCR, one entry per CDR3 protein. This sample yields about 340,000 distinct CDR3 sequences, of which around an eighth are seen a single time; approximately 7.5% belongs to the top ten. Remarks on this clonotype: Its target is unknown.

The same data also contributed to another study, on yellow fever vaccine responses in identical twins. From that report: Twins reportedly appeared to share part of their vaccine T cell response while keeping part individual.

Source material: CD8+ T cells sorted from blood. The rearrangement uses TRBV18 and TRBJ2-5; no clear D. The receptor's source is a woman under 30 in good health. In DNA, the CDR3 is TGTGCCAGCTCACCACCGTCAGCGACCCAGTACTTC. Translating gives CASSPPSATQYF.